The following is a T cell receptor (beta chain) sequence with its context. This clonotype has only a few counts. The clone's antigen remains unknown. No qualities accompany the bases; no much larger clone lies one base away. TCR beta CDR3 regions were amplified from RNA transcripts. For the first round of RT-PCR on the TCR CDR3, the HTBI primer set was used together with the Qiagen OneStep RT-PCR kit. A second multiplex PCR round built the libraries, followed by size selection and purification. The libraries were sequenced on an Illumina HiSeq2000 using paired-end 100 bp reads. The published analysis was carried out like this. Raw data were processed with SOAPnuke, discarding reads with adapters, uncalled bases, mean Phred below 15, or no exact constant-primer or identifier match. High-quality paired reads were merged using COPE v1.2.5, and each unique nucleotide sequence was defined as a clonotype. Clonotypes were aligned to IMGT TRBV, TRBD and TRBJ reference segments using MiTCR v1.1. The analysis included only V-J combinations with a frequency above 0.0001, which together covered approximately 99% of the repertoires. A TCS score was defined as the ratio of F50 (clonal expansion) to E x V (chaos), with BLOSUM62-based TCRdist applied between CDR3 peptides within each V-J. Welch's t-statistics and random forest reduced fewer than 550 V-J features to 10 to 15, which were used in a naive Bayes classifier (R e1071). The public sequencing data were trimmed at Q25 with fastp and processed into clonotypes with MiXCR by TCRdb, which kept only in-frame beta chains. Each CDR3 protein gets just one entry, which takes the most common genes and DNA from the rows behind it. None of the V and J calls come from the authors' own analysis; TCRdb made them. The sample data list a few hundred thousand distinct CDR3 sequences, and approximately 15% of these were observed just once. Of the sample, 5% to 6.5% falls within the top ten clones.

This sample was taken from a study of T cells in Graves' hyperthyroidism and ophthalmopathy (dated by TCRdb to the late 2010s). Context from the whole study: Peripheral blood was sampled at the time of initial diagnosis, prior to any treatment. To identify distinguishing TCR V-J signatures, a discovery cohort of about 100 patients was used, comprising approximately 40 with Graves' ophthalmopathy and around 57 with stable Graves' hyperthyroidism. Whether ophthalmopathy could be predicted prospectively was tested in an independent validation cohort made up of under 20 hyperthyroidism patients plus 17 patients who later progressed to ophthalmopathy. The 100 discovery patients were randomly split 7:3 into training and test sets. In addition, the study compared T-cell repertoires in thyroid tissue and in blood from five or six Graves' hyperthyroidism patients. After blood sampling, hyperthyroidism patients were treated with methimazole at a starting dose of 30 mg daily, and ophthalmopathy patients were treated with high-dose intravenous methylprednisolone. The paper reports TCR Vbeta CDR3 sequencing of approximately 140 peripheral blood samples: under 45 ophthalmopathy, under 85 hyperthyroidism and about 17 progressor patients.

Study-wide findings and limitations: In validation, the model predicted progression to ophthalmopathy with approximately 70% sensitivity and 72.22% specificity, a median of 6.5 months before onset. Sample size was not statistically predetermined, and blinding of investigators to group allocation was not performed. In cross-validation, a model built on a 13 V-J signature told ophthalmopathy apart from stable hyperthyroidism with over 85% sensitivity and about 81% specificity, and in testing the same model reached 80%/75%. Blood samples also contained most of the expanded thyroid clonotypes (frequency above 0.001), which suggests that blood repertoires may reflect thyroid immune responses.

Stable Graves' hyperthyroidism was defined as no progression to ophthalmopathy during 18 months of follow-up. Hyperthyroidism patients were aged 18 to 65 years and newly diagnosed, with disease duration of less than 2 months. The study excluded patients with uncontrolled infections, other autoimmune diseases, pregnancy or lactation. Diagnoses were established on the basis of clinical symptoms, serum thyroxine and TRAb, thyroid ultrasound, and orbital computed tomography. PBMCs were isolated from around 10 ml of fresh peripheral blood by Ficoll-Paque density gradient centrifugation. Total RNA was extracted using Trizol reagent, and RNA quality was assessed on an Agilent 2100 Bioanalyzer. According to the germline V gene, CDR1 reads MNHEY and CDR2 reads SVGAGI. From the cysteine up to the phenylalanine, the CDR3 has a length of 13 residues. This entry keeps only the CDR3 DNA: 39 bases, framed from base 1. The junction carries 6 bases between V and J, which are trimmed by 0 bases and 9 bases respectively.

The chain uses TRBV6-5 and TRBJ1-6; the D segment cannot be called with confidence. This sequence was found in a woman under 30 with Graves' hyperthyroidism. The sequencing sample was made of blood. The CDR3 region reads CASSYSGISPLHF. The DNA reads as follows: TGTGCCAGCAGTTACTCGGGTATTTCACCCCTCCACTTT.